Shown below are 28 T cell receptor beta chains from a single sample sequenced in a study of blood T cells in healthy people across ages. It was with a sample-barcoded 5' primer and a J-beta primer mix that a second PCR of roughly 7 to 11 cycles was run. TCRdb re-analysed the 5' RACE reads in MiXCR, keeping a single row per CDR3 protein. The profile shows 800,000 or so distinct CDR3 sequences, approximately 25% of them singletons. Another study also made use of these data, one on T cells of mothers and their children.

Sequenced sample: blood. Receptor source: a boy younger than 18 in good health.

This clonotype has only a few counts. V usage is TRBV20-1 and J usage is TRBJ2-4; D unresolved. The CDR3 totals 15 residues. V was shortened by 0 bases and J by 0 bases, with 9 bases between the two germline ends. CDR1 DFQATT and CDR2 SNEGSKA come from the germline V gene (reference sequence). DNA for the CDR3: TGCAGTGCTAGAGAAAACTGGATAGCCAAAAACATTCAGTACTTC. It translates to CSARENWIAKNIQYF.

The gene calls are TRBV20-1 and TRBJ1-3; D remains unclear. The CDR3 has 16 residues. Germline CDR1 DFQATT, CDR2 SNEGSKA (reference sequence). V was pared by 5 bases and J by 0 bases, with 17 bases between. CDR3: CSALNIRTASGNTIYF. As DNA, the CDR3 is TGCAGTGCTCTCAATATCCGGACGGCCTCTGGAAACACCATATATTTT.

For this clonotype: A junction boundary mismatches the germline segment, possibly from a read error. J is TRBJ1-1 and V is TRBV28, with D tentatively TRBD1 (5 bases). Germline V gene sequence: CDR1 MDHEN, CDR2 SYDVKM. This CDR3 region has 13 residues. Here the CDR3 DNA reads TGTGTCAGCAGCACTGACAGAAACACTGAAGCTTTCTTT. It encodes CVSSTDRNTEAFF.

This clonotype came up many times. As DNA, the CDR3 is TGTGCCAGCAGCTTTGCCGGGCGGCAATCACCCCTCCACTTT. Amino acids: CASSFAGRQSPLHF. The chain recombines TRBV7-9 with TRBJ1-6; D gene unclear. Germline CDR1 reads SEHNR; CDR2 reads FQNEAQ (reference sequence). Trimming removed 3 bases at V and 10 bases at J, with 13 bases between. CDR3 size: 14 residues.

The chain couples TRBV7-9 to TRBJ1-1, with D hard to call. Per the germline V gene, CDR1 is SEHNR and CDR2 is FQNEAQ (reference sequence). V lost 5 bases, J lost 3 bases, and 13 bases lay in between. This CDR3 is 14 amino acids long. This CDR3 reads CASSPWAQDTEAFF. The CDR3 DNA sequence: TGTGCCAGCAGCCCTTGGGCCCAGGACACTGAAGCTTTCTTT.

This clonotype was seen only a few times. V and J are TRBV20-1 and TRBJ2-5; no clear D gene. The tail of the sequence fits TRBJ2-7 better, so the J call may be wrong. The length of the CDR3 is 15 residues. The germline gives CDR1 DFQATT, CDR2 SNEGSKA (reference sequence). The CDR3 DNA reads TGCAGTGCTAGAGCTCTGAAGGCGGCCAGCTACGAGCAGTACTTC. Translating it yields CSARALKAASYEQYF.

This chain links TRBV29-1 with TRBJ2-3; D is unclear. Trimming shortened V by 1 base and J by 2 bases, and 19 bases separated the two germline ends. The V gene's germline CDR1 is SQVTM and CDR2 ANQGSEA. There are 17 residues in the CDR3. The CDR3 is CSVEASVFPGYTDTQYF. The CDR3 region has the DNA TGCAGCGTTGAAGCCTCCGTGTTTCCCGGATACACAGATACGCAGTATTTT.

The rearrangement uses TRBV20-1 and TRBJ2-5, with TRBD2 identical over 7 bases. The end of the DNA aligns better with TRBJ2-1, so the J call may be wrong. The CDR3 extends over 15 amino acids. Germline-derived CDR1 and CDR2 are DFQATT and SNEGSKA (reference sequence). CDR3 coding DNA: TGCAGTGCTAGAGACGTTGGGCGGGAGTCAAATGAGCAGTTCTTC. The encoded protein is CSARDVGRESNEQFF.

The CDR3 nucleotides read TGTGCCAGCAGTCCATTACGACAGGGAATGCTGAGGAAGGAGACCCAGTACTTC. It encodes CASSPLRQGMLRKETQYF. The chain employs TRBV6-2 or TRBV6-3 and TRBJ2-5; 7 positions agree with TRBD1. The junction had 20 bases not matched to a gene; V was cut back by 5 bases and J by 5 bases. Germline V gene data show CDR1 as MNHEY and CDR2 as SVGEGT. CDR3 length: 18 amino acids.

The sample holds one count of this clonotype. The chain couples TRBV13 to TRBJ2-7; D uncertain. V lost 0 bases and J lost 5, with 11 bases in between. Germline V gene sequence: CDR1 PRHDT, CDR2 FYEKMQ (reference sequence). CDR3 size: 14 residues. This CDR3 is CASSLGVLGNEQYF. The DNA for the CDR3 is TGTGCCAGCAGCTTAGGGGTTTTAGGGAACGAGCAGTACTTC.

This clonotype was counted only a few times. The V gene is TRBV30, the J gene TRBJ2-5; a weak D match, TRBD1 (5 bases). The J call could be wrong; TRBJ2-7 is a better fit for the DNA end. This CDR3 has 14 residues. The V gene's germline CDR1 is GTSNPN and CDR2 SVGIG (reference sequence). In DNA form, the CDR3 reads TGTGCCTGGAGTGTAGGCCAGGGCGACGGCGAGCAGTACTTC. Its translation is CAWSVGQGDGEQYF.

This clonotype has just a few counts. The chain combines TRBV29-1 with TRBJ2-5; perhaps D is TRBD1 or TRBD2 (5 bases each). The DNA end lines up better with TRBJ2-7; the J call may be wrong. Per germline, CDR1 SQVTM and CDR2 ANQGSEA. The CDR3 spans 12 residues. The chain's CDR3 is CSVRDATYEQYF. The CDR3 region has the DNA TGCAGCGTTCGGGACGCGACCTACGAGCAGTACTTC.

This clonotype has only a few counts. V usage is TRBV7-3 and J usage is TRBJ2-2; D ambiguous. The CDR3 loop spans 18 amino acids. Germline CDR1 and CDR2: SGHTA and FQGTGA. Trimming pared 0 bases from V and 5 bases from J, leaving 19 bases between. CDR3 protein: CASSLTVDGPSTTGELFF. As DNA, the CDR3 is TGTGCCAGCAGCTTAACAGTGGACGGACCATCGACGACCGGGGAGCTGTTTTTT.

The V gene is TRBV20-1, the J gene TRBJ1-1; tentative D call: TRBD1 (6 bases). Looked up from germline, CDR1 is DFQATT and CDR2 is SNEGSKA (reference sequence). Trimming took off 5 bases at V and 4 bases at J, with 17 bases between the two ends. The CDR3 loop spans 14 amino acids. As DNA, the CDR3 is TGCAGTGCTGTAGCGGGGGGCGTGGGCACTGAAGCTTTCTTT. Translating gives CSAVAGGVGTEAFF.

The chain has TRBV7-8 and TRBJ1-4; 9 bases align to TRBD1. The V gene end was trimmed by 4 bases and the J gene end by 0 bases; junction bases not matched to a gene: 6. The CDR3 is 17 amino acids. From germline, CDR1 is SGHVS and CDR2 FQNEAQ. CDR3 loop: CASSWDRVWATNEKLFF. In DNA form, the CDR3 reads TGTGCCAGCAGCTGGGACAGGGTATGGGCAACTAATGAAAAACTGTTTTTT. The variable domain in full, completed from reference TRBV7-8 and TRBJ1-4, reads GAGVSQSPRYKVAKRGQDVALRCDPISGHVSLFWYQQALGQGPEFLTYFQNEAQLDKSGLPSDRFFAERPEGSVSTLKIQRTQQEDSAVYLCASSWDRVWATNEKLFFGSGTQLSVL.

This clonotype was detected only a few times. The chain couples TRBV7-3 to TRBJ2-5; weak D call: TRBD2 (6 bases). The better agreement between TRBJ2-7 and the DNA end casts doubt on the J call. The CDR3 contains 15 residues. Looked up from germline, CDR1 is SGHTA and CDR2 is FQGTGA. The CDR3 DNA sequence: TGTGCCAGCAGCTTAACGCCGCTAGCGCCGTACGAGCAGTACTTC. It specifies CASSLTPLAPYEQYF.

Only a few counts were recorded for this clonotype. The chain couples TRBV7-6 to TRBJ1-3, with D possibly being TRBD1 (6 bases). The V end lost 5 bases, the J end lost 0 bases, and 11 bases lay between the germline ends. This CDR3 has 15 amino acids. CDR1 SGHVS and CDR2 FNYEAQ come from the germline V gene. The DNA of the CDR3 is TGTGCCAGCAGCCCGGGACATGTCTCTGGAAACACCATATATTTT. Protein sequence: CASSPGHVSGNTIYF.

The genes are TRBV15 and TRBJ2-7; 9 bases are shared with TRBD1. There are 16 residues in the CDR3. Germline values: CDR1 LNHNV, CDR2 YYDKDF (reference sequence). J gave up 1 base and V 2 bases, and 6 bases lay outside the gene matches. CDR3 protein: CATSRPLGQGSYEQYF. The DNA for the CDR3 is TGTGCCACCAGCAGACCCCTCGGACAGGGGTCCTACGAGCAGTACTTC.

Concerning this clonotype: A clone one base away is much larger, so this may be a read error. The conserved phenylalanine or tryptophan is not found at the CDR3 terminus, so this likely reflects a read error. The CDR3 sequence: CASSSGVRGNEQFL. DNA of the CDR3: TGTGCCAGTAGTTCCGGGGTCAGGGGTAATGAGCAGTTCCTC. The rearrangement joins TRBV19 to TRBJ2-1; possible D gene TRBD1, 6 bases. Trimming removed 5 bases from V and 7 bases from J, with 15 bases in between. The CDR3 runs to 14 residues. The germline V gene has CDR1 LNHDA and CDR2 SQIVND (reference sequence).

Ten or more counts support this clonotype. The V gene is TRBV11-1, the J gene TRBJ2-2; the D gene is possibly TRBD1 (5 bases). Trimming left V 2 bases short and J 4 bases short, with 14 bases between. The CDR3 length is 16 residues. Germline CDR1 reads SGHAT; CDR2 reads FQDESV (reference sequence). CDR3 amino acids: CASSLRPAGFTGELFF. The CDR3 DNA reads TGTGCCAGCAGCTTAAGGCCAGCAGGGTTCACCGGGGAGCTGTTTTTT.

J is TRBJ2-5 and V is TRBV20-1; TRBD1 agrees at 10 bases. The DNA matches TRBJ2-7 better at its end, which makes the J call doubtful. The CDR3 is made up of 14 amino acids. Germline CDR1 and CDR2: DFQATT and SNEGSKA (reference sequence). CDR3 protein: CSVEPRDRGYEQYF. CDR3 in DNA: TGCAGTGTCGAGCCCCGGGACAGGGGATACGAGCAGTACTTC.

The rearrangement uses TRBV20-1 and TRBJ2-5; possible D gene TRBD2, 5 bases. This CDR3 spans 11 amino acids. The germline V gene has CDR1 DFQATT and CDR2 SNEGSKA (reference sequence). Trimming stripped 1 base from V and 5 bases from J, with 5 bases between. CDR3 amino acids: CSARASETQYF. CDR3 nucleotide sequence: TGCAGTGCTAGAGCTAGCGAGACCCAGTACTTC.

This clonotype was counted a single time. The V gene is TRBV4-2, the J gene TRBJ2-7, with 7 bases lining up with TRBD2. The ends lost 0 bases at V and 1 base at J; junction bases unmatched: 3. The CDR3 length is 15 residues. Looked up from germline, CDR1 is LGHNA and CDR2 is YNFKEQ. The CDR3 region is CASSQEGGVSYEQYF. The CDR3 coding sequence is TGTGCCAGCAGCCAAGAGGGAGGGGTATCCTACGAGCAGTACTTC.

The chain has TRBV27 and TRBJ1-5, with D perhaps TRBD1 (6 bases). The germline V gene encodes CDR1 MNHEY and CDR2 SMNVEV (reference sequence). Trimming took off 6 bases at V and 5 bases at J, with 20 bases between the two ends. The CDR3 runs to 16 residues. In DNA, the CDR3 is TGTGCCAGCAGGGACTCCGGGACACTTGCTGATCAGCCCCAGCATTTT. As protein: CASRDSGTLADQPQHF.

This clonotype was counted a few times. The chain's CDR3 is CASSLSRQGPLNEQFF. CDR3 sequence (DNA): TGTGCCAGCAGCCTAAGTAGACAGGGTCCACTCAATGAGCAGTTCTTC. V is TRBV14 and J is TRBJ2-1; 7 positions agree with TRBD1. The V and J ends lost 4 bases and 6 bases, in that order; junction bases with no gene match: 12. Germline CDR1 is SGHDN and CDR2 is FVKESK. This CDR3 contains 16 residues.

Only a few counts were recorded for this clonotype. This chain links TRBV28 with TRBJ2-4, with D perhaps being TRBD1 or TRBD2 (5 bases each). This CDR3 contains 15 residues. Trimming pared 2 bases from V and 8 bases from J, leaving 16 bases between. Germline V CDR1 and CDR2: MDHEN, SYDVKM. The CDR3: CASSLAGPGKDIQYF. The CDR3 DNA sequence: TGTGCCAGCAGTTTAGCGGGTCCAGGGAAGGACATTCAGTACTTC.

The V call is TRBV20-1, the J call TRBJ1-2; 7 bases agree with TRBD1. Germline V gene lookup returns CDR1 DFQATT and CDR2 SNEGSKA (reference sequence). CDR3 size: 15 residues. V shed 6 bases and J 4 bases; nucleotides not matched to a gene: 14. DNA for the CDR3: TGCAGTGCCCCCGGCGGACAGGCGGTTACCTATGGCTACACCTTC. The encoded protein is CSAPGGQAVTYGYTF.

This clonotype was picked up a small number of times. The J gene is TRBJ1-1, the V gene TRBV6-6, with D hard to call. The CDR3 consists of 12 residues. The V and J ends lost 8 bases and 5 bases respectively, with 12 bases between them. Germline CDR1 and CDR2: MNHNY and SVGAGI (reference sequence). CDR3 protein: CASWEGNTEAFF. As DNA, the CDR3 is TGTGCCAGCTGGGAAGGGAATACTGAAGCTTTCTTT.